The 30 T cell receptor beta chains below were found in one sample sequenced in a study of T cell changes during pregnancy in multiple sclerosis. Libraries were prepared by immunoSEQ multiplex PCR; TCRdb keeps only in-frame clonotypes and omits some of them. There are roughly 15,000 clones in the sample; just under 85% occur only once, and about a tenth lies in the top ten. This material consisted of CD8+ T cells from peripheral blood mononuclear cells, taken in the second trimester of pregnancy. These receptors were obtained from a female donor in good health, enrolled as a control in a pregnancy study.

The J gene is TRBJ2-3, the V gene TRBV4-2; 10 positions agree with TRBD2. Germline V gene sequence: CDR1 LGHNA, CDR2 YNFKEQ. V dropped 7 bases and J dropped 0; count of bases not matched to a gene: 4. The CDR3 is made up of 15 amino acids. CDR3 sequence (DNA): TGTGCCAGCATATCACTAGCGGGGAGCACAGATACGCAGTATTTT. This encodes CASISLAGSTDTQYF.

This chain links TRBV28 with TRBJ1-1; no reliable D call. CDR1 is MDHEN and CDR2 is SYDVKM in the germline V gene. Trimming stripped 3 bases from V and 4 bases from J, with 21 bases between. The CDR3 consists of 17 residues. The CDR3 sequence: CASSFLEGRTGSTEAFF. The CDR3 DNA reads TGTGCCAGCAGTTTCCTAGAGGGCAGAACGGGGAGCACTGAAGCTTTCTTT. The full variable domain, with the rest looked up from reference TRBV28 and TRBJ1-1, is DVKVTQSSRYLVKRTGEKVFLECVQDMDHENMFWYRQDPGLGLRLIYFSYDVKMKEKGDIPEGYSVSREKKERFSLILESASTNQTSMYLCASSFLEGRTGSTEAFFGQGTRLTVV.

The rearrangement uses TRBV30 and TRBJ1-3, with 8 nucleotides matching TRBD1. Per germline, CDR1 GTSNPN and CDR2 SVGIG (reference sequence). V gave up 1 base and J gave up 0 bases; unmatched junction bases: 11. CDR3 length: 18 residues. CDR3 amino acids: CAWSADPGGPFSGNTIYF. The CDR3 DNA follows: TGTGCCTGGAGTGCCGACCCAGGGGGCCCCTTCTCTGGAAACACCATATATTTT.

This chain uses TRBV10-3 with TRBJ1-4; TRBD1 agrees at 8 bases. The ends lost 9 bases at V and 6 bases at J; junction bases unmatched: 3. Germline-derived CDR1 and CDR2 are ENHRY and SYGVKD. CDR3 size: 12 residues. The DNA of the CDR3 is TGTGCCATACAGGGGGAGGATGAAAAACTGTTTTTT. This sequence encodes CAIQGEDEKLFF.

This clone showed up just a few times. This CDR3 is CASRRGATSAGETQYF. For the CDR3, the DNA is TGTGCCAGCAGACGAGGGGCAACTAGCGCCGGAGAGACCCAGTACTTC. This chain joins TRBV7-2 and TRBJ2-5, with 7 bases matching TRBD2. This CDR3 contains 16 residues. Germline-derived CDR1 and CDR2 are SGHTA and FQGNSA. J lost 4 bases, V lost 6 bases, and 14 bases had no gene match.

The chain employs TRBV7-9 and TRBJ1-4, with D perhaps TRBD1 (6 bases). The CDR3 extends over 16 amino acids. V gave up 3 bases and J gave up 5 bases, with 16 bases separating them. Germline V gene sequence: CDR1 SEHNR, CDR2 FQNEAQ (reference sequence). This chain's CDR3 is CASSFVVDTGNEKLFF. CDR3 DNA sequence: TGTGCCAGCAGCTTTGTTGTAGACACAGGGAATGAAAAACTGTTTTTT.

Concerning this clone itself: The sample has other DNA sequences that encode this CDR3 too. V gene TRBV5-6 combines with J gene TRBJ2-2; 10 positions agree with TRBD2. In germline, CDR1 is SGHDT, CDR2 YYEEEE. This CDR3 is 16 amino acids long. Unmatched junction bases numbered 1, after V lost 0 bases and J lost 2 bases. The DNA of the CDR3 is TGTGCCAGCAGCTTGGGACTAGCGGGTAACACCGGGGAGCTGTTTTTT. As protein: CASSLGLAGNTGELFF.

The chain carries TRBV30 and TRBJ1-6; D is unresolved. Germline loops: CDR1 GTSNPN, CDR2 SVGIG (reference sequence). V lost 6 bases to trimming and J lost 5 bases, with 11 bases between them. CDR3 length: 13 amino acids. The CDR3 here is CACRGEHNSPLHF. The CDR3 DNA reads as TGTGCCTGCCGCGGGGAGCATAATTCACCCCTCCACTTT.

This clone was detected a few times. This chain links TRBV4-3 with TRBJ2-1; 12 positions match TRBD2. The CDR3 consists of 15 residues. CDR1 is LGHNA, CDR2 YSLEER, per germline. The V gene end was trimmed by 5 bases and the J gene end by 4 bases; junction bases not matched to a gene: 3. CDR3 DNA sequence: TGCGCCAGCAGCGGGACTAGCGGGCTTTACAATGAGCAGTTCTTC. The encoded protein is CASSGTSGLYNEQFF.

The chain combines TRBV15 with TRBJ2-7; unclear D gene. Per germline, CDR1 LNHNV and CDR2 YYDKDF (reference sequence). The CDR3 spans 13 residues. V was clipped by 0 bases and J by 4 bases, with 7 bases between them. The CDR3 DNA follows: TGTGCCACCAGCAGAGAGTCGAGGTACGAGCAGTACTTC. This sequence encodes CATSRESRYEQYF.

This clone is labeled as large. J is TRBJ1-6 and V is TRBV11-2; a possible D gene is TRBD1 (5 bases). Germline V gene data show CDR1 as SGHAT and CDR2 as FQNNGV. The CDR3 sequence is 16 residues long. V lost 5 bases to trimming and J lost 0 bases, with 11 bases between them. The CDR3 DNA reads TGTGCCAGCAGCGGGGGGTTCAGCTCCTATAATTCACCCCTCCACTTT. It codes for CASSGGFSSYNSPLHF. Full variable domain (remainder filled in from reference TRBV11-2 and TRBJ1-6): EAGVAQSPRYKIIEKRQSVAFWCNPISGHATLYWYQQILGQGPKLLIQFQNNGVVDDSQLPKDRFSAERLKGVDSTLKIQPAKLEDSAVYLCASSGGFSSYNSPLHFGNGTRLTVT.

The chain couples TRBV6-4 to TRBJ2-3; a weak D match, TRBD1 (5 bases). Germline loops: CDR1 MRHNA, CDR2 SNTAGT. This CDR3 has 14 residues. V shed 2 bases and J shed 3 bases, with 9 bases lying between them. The CDR3 DNA reads as TGTGCCAGCAGTGACGGCAGGGAAACAGATACGCAGTATTTT. Translating gives CASSDGRETDTQYF.

The chain combines TRBV30 with TRBJ2-1; 9 bases map to TRBD2. CDR3 length equals 14 residues. Unmatched junction bases numbered 7, after V lost 6 bases and J lost 4 bases. Germline CDR1 is GTSNPN and CDR2 is SVGIG (reference sequence). CDR3 region: CACPGGGAYNEQFF. DNA of the CDR3: TGTGCCTGCCCTGGCGGGGGGGCGTACAATGAGCAGTTCTTC.

This clone was seen a single time. The chain carries TRBV7-3 and TRBJ2-2; 7 bases map to TRBD1. The CDR3 has 15 amino acids. V dropped 4 bases and J dropped 5; count of bases not matched to a gene: 7. CDR1 and CDR2 (germline): SGHTA, FQGTGA. The chain's CDR3 is CASSSGQVPTGELFF. The CDR3 coding sequence is TGTGCCAGCAGCTCTGGACAGGTCCCGACCGGGGAGCTGTTTTTT.

A note on this clone: The same CDR3 also results from other DNA sequences found in this sample. The CDR3 loop reads CASSQDNNQPQHF. The CDR3 DNA reads as TGTGCCAGCAGCCAAGATAACAATCAGCCCCAGCATTTT. The rearrangement uses TRBV4-2 and TRBJ1-5; D uncertain. This CDR3 spans 13 amino acids. Germline loops: CDR1 LGHNA, CDR2 YNFKEQ. V lost 0 bases and J 3 bases, leaving 3 bases between the germline ends.

The CDR3 nucleotides read TGTGCCAGCAGCTTCCCGACTAGCGGGGGGGAGACCCAGTACTTC. Translation: CASSFPTSGGETQYF. This chain uses TRBV11-2 with TRBJ2-5; 13 positions agree with TRBD2. The CDR3 has 15 residues. V lost 3 bases and J lost 5; bases outside the gene matches: 3. Per germline, CDR1 SGHAT and CDR2 FQNNGV.

This rearrangement joins TRBV7-9 to TRBJ2-2; the D is unclear. V gave up 1 base and J gave up 7 bases, with 10 bases separating them. The CDR3 spans 14 residues. Germline V lookup: CDR1 SEHNR, CDR2 FQNEAQ (reference sequence). The CDR3 DNA reads TGTGCCAGCAGCTTAGACGCTAGGATCGGGGAGCTGTTTTTT. As protein: CASSLDARIGELFF.

The chain is built from TRBV7-9 and TRBJ2-2; 7 bases line up with TRBD1. This CDR3 contains 17 residues. The junction had 10 bases not matched to a gene; V was cut back by 1 base and J by 5 bases. Germline loops: CDR1 SEHNR, CDR2 FQNEAQ (reference sequence). The CDR3: CASSLGRDRGETGELFF. CDR3 in DNA: TGTGCCAGCAGCTTAGGTCGGGACAGAGGGGAGACCGGGGAGCTGTTTTTT. The full variable domain, its missing parts supplied by reference TRBV7-9 and TRBJ2-2, is DTGVSQNPRHKITKRGQNVTFRCDPISEHNRLYWYRQTLGQGPEFLTYFQNEAQLEKSRLLSDRFSAERPKGSFSTLEIQRTEQGDSAMYLCASSLGRDRGETGELFFGEGSRLTVL.

This chain links TRBV7-2 with TRBJ1-6; D is ambiguous. The CDR3 length is 15 residues. Trimming took off 4 bases at V and 0 bases at J, with 7 bases between the two ends. Germline lookup yields CDR1 SGHTA and CDR2 FQGNSA. The CDR3, as DNA: TGTGCCAGCAGCTCCCGGAGCTCCTATAATTCACCCCTCCACTTT. Protein product: CASSSRSSYNSPLHF.

The rearrangement joins TRBV4-3 to TRBJ2-5; 8 positions match TRBD1. The junction had 11 bases not matched to a gene; V was cut back by 0 bases and J by 5 bases. Germline loops: CDR1 LGHNA, CDR2 YSLEER. CDR3 length: 17 amino acids. CDR3 nucleotide sequence: TGCGCCAGCAGCCAAGAGGTTTCCGGGCCAGGGGGCGAGACCCAGTACTTC. Protein product: CASSQEVSGPGGETQYF.

V usage is TRBV4-1 and J usage is TRBJ1-1, with D uncertain. The CDR3 runs to 13 residues. CDR1 and CDR2 from the germline V gene are MGHRA and YSYEKL. V was clipped by 1 base and J by 6 bases, with 9 bases between them. CDR3 sequence reads: CASSQVRWAEAFF. The CDR3 DNA reads as TGCGCCAGCAGCCAAGTGAGGTGGGCTGAAGCTTTCTTT.

The chain carries TRBV4-3 and TRBJ1-6; D remains unclear. Germline V lookup: CDR1 LGHNA, CDR2 YSLEER. The length of the CDR3 is 14 residues. The V gene lost 3 bases and the J gene lost 14 bases, with 17 bases spanning the gap. CDR3 amino acids: CASSQGSAPAALHF. For the CDR3, the DNA is TGCGCCAGCAGCCAGGGCAGCGCTCCAGCGGCCCTCCACTTT.

The V call is TRBV11-2, the J call TRBJ1-1, with a tentative D call TRBD1 (5 bases). CDR3 length equals 13 residues. V lost 1 base to trimming and J lost 3 bases, with 6 bases between them. In germline, CDR1 is SGHAT, CDR2 FQNNGV. The CDR3 sequence: CASSLGGDTEAFF. CDR3 nucleotides: TGTGCCAGCAGCTTAGGGGGGGACACTGAAGCTTTCTTT.

The chain couples TRBV27 to TRBJ1-1, with TRBD1 identical over 9 bases. The CDR3 runs to 15 residues. CDR1 and CDR2 from the germline V gene are MNHEY and SMNVEV (reference sequence). J gave up 4 bases and V 5 bases, and 8 bases lay outside the gene matches. In DNA, the CDR3 is TGTGCCAGCAGTAAAACTCAACAGGGGGCCACTGAAGCTTTCTTT. Encoded protein: CASSKTQQGATEAFF.

V and J are TRBV7-3 and TRBJ2-2; TRBD1 matches 8 bases. CDR1 is SGHTA, CDR2 FQGTGA, per germline. Trimming took 5 bases from V and 8 from J; bases not matched to a gene: 7. The CDR3 is 14 residues long. The CDR3: CASSRGQGTGELFF. DNA of the CDR3: TGTGCCAGCAGCCGAGGACAGGGCACGGGGGAGCTGTTTTTT.

The chain links TRBV4-3 to TRBJ2-1, with D perhaps matching TRBD2 (5 bases). Looked up from germline, CDR1 is LGHNA and CDR2 is YSLEER. The CDR3 runs 14 residues. Trimming shortened V by 3 bases and J by 6 bases, and 12 bases separated the two germline ends. For the CDR3, the DNA is TGCGCCAGCAGCCACGTGTCGGGGTTCAATGAGCAGTTCTTC. This encodes CASSHVSGFNEQFF.

This clone was seen only a few times. The V and J genes are TRBV4-3 and TRBJ2-7; D perhaps matches TRBD1 (6 bases). V was shortened by 2 bases and J by 3 bases, with 14 bases between the two germline ends. In germline, CDR1 is LGHNA, CDR2 YSLEER. The CDR3 length is 15 residues. CDR3 coding DNA: TGCGCCAGCAGCCAACAACGGACAGCGAGCTACGAGCAGTACTTC. Residues: CASSQQRTASYEQYF.

The chain is built from TRBV19 and TRBJ2-1; possible D gene TRBD2, 5 bases. Germline values: CDR1 LNHDA, CDR2 SQIVND (reference sequence). V was shortened by 5 bases and J by 7 bases, with 6 bases between the two germline ends. CDR3 size: 11 residues. The DNA of the CDR3 is TGTGCCAGTAGTGAGGGTAATGAGCAGTTCTTC. Protein sequence: CASSEGNEQFF. Together with reference TRBV19 and TRBJ2-1, the CDR3 gives the full variable domain: DGGITQSPKYLFRKEGQNVTLSCEQNLNHDAMYWYRQDPGQGLRLIYYSQIVNDFQKGDIAEGYSVSREKKESFPLTVTSAQKNPTAFYLCASSEGNEQFFGPGTRLTVL.

The chain carries TRBV16 and TRBJ1-1; 8 nucleotides agree with TRBD1. Losses at the gene ends were 0 bases for V and 4 bases for J; bases not matched to a gene: 10. The CDR3 is made up of 17 amino acids. Germline CDR1 is KGHSY and CDR2 is FQNENV. This CDR3 reads CASSQSPRQGAATEAFF. The CDR3 DNA sequence: TGTGCCAGCAGCCAATCCCCCCGGCAGGGGGCCGCCACTGAAGCTTTCTTT. Complete variable domain (other parts from reference TRBV16 and TRBJ1-1): GEEVAQTPKHLVRGEGQKAKLYCAPIKGHSYVFWYQQVLKNEFKFLISFQNENVFDETGMPKERFSAKCLPNSPCSLEIQATKLEDSAVYFCASSQSPRQGAATEAFFGQGTRLTVV.

The table lists this clone with a count of one. The chain joins TRBV7-8 to TRBJ1-2, with 7 nucleotides matching TRBD1. After removal of 1 base from V and 1 base from J, the junction contained 3 bases not matched to a gene. The CDR3 contains 15 residues. Germline V lookup: CDR1 SGHVS, CDR2 FQNEAQ. The chain's CDR3 is CASSLGDRVNYGYTF. For the CDR3, the DNA is TGTGCCAGCAGCTTAGGCGACAGGGTTAACTATGGCTACACCTTC.